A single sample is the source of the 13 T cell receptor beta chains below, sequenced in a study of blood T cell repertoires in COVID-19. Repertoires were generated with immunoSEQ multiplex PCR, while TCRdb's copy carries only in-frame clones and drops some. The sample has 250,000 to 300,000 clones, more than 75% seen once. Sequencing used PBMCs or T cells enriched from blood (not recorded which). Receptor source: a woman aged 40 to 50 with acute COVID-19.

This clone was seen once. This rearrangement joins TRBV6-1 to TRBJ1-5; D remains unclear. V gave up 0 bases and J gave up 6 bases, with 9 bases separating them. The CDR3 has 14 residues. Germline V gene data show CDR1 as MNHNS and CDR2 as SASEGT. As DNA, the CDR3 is TGTGCCAGCAGTGAAGCGTTTATCGGTCAGCCCCAGCATTTT. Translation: CASSEAFIGQPQHF.

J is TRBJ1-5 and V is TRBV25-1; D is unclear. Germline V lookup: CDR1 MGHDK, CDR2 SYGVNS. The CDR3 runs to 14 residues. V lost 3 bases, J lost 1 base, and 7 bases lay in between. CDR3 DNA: TGTGCCAGCAGTGAGTACAGCAGCAATCAGCCCCAGCATTTT. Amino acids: CASSEYSSNQPQHF.

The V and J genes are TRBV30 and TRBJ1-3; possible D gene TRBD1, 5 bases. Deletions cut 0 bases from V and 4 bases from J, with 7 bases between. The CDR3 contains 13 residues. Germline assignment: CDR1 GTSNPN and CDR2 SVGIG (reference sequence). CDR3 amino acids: CAWSVGQGNTIYF. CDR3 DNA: TGTGCCTGGAGTGTCGGACAAGGAAACACCATATATTTT.

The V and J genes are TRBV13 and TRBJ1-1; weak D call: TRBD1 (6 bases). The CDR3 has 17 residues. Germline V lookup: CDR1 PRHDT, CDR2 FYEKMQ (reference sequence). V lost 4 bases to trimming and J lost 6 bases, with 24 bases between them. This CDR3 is CASSSIGETTGIAEAFF. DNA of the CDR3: TGTGCCAGCAGCTCCATAGGTGAAACTACAGGGATCGCTGAAGCTTTCTTT.

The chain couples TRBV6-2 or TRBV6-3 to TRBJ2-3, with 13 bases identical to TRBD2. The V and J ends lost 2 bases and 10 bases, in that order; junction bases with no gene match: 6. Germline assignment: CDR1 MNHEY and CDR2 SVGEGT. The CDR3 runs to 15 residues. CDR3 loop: CASSYTGLAGVPQYF. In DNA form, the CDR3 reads TGTGCCAGCAGTTACACTGGACTAGCGGGGGTCCCGCAGTATTTT.

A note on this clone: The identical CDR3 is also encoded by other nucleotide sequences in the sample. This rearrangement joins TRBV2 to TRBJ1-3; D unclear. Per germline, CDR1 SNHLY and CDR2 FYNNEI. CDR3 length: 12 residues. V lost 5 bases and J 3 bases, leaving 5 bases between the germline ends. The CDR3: CASSYSGNTIYF. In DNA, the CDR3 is TGTGCCAGCAGTTATAGTGGAAACACCATATATTTT.

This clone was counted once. The CDR3 reads CASSLLVGEGLQLYF. DNA of the CDR3: TGTGCCAGCAGCTTATTGGTCGGGGAGGGCCTACAATTATATTTT. The chain couples TRBV11-2 to TRBJ1-3; D unresolved. Per germline, CDR1 SGHAT and CDR2 FQNNGV. V lost 2 bases and J lost 14, with 22 bases in between. The CDR3 extends over 15 amino acids.

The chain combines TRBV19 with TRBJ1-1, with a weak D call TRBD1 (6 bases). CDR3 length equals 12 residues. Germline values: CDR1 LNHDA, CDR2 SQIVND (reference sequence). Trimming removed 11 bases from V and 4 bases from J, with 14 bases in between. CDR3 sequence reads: CAVRQAPTEAFF. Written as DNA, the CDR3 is TGTGCCGTTCGACAGGCGCCCACTGAAGCTTTCTTT.

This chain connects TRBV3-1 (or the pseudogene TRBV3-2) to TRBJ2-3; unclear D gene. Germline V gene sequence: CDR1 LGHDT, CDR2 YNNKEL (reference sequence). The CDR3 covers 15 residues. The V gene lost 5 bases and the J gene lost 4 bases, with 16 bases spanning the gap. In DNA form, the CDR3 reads TGTGCCAGCAGCTCCCCGGCTAGTGGAGCAGATACGCAGTATTTT. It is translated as CASSSPASGADTQYF.

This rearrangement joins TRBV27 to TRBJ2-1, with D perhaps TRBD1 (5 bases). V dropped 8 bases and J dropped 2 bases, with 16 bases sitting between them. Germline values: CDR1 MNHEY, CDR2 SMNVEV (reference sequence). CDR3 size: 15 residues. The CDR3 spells CASQKSRAPYNEQFF. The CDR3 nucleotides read TGTGCCAGCCAAAAATCCAGGGCGCCCTACAATGAGCAGTTCTTC.

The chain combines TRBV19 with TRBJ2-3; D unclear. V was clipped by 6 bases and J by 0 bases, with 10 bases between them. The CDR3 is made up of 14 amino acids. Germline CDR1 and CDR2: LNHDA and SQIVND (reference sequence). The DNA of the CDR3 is TGTGCCAGTAGCCTTGGCAAAAGCACAGATACGCAGTATTTT. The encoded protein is CASSLGKSTDTQYF.

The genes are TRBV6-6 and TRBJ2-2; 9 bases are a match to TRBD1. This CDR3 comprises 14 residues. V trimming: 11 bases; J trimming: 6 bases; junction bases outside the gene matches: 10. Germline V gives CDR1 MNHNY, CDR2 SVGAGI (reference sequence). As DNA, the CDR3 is TGTGCCGCCCGGGACAGGGTTGGTGCCGGGGAGCTGTTTTTT. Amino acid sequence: CAARDRVGAGELFF.

CDR3 protein: CASSLDARLAKNIQYF. CDR3 bases: TGCGCCAGCAGCTTGGACGCGCGTCTAGCCAAAAACATTCAGTACTTC. The chain uses TRBV5-1 and TRBJ2-4, with D hard to call. Germline V gives CDR1 SGHRS, CDR2 YFSETQ. V shed 0 bases and J shed 0 bases, with 10 bases lying between them. The CDR3 is 16 amino acids.